The clone carrying this T cell receptor (beta chain) was seen a single time. This entry is derived from a study of blood T cell repertoires in COVID-19. Study-level background: The origin of the acute and convalescent COVID-19 samples was the United States, Italy and Spain.

Sequencing used immunoSEQ multiplex PCR; TCRdb keeps in-frame clones, though not all of them. The top ten hold under 3.5% of the sample, which has approximately 100,000 clones, 65% to 90% seen once. Two negative PCRs, clearance, or symptom resolution characterized the recovered Cohort 3 donors. V was pared by 4 bases and J by 5 bases, with 7 bases of the junction left unmatched. Germline CDR1 reads SGDLS; CDR2 reads YYNGEE. The CDR3 is 15 amino acids. The rearrangement joins TRBV9 to TRBJ2-2; 8 positions match TRBD1. This TCR derives from a woman aged 45-59 years who had recovered from COVID-19. The sample was PBMCs or T cells enriched from blood (not recorded which). The CDR3 loop reads CASSPRDRSTGELFF. For the CDR3, the DNA is TGTGCCAGCAGCCCCCGGGACAGGTCAACCGGGGAGCTGTTTTTT.